These 3 T cell receptor beta chains came from one sample sequenced in a study of T cells after yellow fever vaccination (dated by TCRdb to about 2019). Libraries came from 5' RACE. The sequencer was an Illumina HiSeq 2500. TCRdb took the public reads, trimmed them with fastp at Q25, ran MiXCR for clone calling and kept in-frame beta chains. Here each entry gathers all rows of one CDR3 protein and keeps the most common genes and DNA. This sample is represented by under 300,000 distinct CDR3 sequences; 13% of them were singletons. The ten largest clones add up to roughly 0.5% of the sample. Sample treatment or condition, as interpreted from the label and publication: live attenuated yellow fever vaccine strain. The sample here was CD4+ T cells sorted from PBMCs, taken 45 days after the yellow fever booster vaccination. All receptors come from a man under 40 who received the YFV17D yellow fever vaccine.

This clonotype was seen a handful of times. V usage is TRBV7-2 and J usage is TRBJ2-3; perhaps TRBD1 as D (5 bases). CDR1 SGHTA and CDR2 FQGNSA come from the germline V gene. The CDR3 covers 13 residues. V was pared by 4 bases and J by 5 bases, with 10 bases between. The CDR3 nucleotides are TGTGCCAGCAGCTCGACAGTTAGAGATACGCAGTATTTT. Its protein is CASSSTVRDTQYF.

The CDR3 DNA follows: TGTGCCAGCAGTTCGAGCGGGACAGTCACAGATACGCAGTATTTT. It is translated as CASSSSGTVTDTQYF. This rearrangement joins TRBV28 to TRBJ2-3; either TRBD1 or TRBD2 may supply D (7 bases each). CDR3 length equals 15 residues. Deletions cut 4 bases from V and 2 bases from J, with 13 bases between. Germline loops: CDR1 MDHEN, CDR2 SYDVKM.

This clonotype has a handful of counts. No DNA is shown, since the ends of the CDR3 on it are uncertain; the CDR3 is the one TCRdb lists. J is TRBJ2-7 and V is TRBV6-5. The CDR3 has 14 amino acids, counting both end residues. Germline CDR1 is MNHEY and CDR2 is SVGAGI. CDR3 sequence: CASSSSRPSYEQYF.